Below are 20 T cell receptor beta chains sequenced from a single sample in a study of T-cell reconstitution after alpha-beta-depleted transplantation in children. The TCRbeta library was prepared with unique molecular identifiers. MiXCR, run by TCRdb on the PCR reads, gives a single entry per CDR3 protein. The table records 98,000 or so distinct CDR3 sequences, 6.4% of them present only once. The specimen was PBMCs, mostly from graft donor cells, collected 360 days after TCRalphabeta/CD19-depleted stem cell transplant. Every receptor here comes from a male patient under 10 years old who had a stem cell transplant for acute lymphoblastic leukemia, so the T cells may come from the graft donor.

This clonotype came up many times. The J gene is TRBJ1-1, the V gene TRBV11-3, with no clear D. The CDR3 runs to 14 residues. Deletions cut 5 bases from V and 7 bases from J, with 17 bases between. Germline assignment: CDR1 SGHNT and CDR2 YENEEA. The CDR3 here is CASSTRGSSREAFF. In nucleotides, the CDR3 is TGTGCCAGCAGCACCCGAGGGTCCTCCCGTGAAGCTTTCTTT.

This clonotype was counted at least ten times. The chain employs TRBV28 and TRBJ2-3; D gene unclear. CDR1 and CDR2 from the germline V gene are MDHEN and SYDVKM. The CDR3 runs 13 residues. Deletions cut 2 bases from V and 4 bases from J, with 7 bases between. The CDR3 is CASSLEPSDTQYF. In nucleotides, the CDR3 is TGTGCCAGCAGTTTAGAGCCGTCAGATACGCAGTATTTT.

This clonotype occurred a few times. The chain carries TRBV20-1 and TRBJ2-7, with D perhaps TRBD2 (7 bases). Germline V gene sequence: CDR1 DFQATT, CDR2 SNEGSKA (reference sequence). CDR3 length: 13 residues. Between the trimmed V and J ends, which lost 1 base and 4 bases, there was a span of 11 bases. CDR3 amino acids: CSARGGGQYEQYF. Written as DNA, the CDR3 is TGCAGTGCTAGAGGGGGGGGGCAGTACGAGCAGTACTTC.

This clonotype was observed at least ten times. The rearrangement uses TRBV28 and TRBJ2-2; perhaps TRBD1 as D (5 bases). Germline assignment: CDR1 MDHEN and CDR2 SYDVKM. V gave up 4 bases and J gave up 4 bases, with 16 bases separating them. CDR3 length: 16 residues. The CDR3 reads CASSSLWQGGTGELFF. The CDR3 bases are TGTGCCAGCAGTTCCCTCTGGCAGGGCGGCACCGGGGAGCTGTTTTTT.

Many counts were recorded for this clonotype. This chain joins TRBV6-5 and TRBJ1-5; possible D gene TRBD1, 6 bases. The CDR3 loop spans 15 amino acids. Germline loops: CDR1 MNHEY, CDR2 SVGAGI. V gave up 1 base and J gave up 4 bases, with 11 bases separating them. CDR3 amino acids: CASSYYRVRNQPQHF. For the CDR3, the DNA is TGTGCCAGCAGTTACTACAGGGTGAGAAATCAGCCCCAGCATTTT.

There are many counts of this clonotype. The DNA of the CDR3 is TGTGCCACCAGTGATTTAAGGAAGCGGGGCACAGATACGCAGTATTTT. Encoded protein: CATSDLRKRGTDTQYF. The chain combines TRBV24-1 with TRBJ2-3, with a tentative D call TRBD2 (6 bases). In germline, CDR1 is KGHDR, CDR2 SFDVKD. The length of the CDR3 is 16 residues. The V end lost 1 base, the J end lost 1 base, and 11 bases lay between the germline ends.

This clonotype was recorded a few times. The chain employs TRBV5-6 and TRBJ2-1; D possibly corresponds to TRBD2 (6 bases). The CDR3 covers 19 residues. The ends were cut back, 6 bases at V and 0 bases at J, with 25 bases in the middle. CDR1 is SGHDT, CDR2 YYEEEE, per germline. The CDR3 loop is CASTHDAGLFLSSYNEQFF. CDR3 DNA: TGTGCCAGCACCCATGATGCGGGACTCTTTTTAAGCTCCTACAATGAGCAGTTCTTC. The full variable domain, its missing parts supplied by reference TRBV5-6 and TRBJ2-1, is DAGVTQSPTHLIKTRGQQVTLRCSPKSGHDTVSWYQQALGQGPQFIFQYYEEEERQRGNFPDRFSGHQFPNYSSELNVNALLLGDSALYLCASTHDAGLFLSSYNEQFFGPGTRLTVL.

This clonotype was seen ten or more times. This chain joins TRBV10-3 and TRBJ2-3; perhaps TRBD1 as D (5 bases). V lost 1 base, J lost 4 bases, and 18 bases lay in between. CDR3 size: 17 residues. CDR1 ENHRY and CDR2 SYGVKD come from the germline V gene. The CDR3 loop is CAISEFGPGHGPDTQYF. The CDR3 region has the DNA TGTGCCATCAGTGAGTTTGGCCCAGGGCACGGTCCAGATACGCAGTATTTT.

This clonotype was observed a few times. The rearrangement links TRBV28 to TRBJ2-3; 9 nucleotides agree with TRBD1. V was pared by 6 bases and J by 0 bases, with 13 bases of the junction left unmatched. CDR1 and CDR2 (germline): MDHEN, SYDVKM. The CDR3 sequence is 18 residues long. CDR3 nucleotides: TGTGCCAGCAGCTATCACGCCGGGACAGGGTTGAGCACAGATACGCAGTATTTT. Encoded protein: CASSYHAGTGLSTDTQYF.

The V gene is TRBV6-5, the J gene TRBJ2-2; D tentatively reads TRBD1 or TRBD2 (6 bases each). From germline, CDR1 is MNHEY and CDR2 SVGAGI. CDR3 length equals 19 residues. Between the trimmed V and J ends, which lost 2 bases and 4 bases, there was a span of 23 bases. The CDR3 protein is CASSYLVRGERAPTGELFF. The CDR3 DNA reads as TGTGCCAGCAGTTACCTCGTAAGGGGGGAGAGGGCACCCACCGGGGAGCTGTTTTTT.

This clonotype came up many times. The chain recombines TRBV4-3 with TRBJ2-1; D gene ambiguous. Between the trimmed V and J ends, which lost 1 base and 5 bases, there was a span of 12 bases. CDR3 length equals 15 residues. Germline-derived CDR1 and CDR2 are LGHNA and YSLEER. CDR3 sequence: CASSQGLPPDNEQFF. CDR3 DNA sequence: TGCGCCAGCAGCCAAGGACTCCCTCCTGACAATGAGCAGTTCTTC.

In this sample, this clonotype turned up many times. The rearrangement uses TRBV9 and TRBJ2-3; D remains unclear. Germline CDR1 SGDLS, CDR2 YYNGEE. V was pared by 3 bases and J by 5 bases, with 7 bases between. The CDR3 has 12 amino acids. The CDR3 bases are TGTGCCAGCAGCGCCCAAAGAGATACGCAGTATTTT. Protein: CASSAQRDTQYF. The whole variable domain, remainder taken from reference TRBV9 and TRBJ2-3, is DSGVTQTPKHLITATGQRVTLRCSPRSGDLSVYWYQQSLDQGLQFLIQYYNGEERAKGNILERFSAQQFPDLHSELNLSSLELGDSALYFCASSAQRDTQYFGPGTRLTVL.

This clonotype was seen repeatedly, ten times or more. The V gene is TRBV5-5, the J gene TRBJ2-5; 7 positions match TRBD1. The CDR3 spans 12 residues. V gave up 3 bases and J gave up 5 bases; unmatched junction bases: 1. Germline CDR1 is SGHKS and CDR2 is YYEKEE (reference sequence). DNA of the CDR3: TGTGCCAGCAGCTGGGACAGCGAGACCCAGTACTTC. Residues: CASSWDSETQYF.

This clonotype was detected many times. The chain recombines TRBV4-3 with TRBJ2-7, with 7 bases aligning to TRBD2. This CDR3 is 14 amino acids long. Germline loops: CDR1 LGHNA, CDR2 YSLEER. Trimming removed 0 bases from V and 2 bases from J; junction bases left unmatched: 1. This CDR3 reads CASSQEAGPYEQYF. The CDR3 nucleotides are TGCGCCAGCAGCCAAGAAGCGGGACCCTACGAGCAGTACTTC.

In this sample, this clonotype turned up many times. The CDR3 DNA follows: TGTGCCAGCAAGAGAGCGGGAGCTAGCACAGATACGCAGTATTTT. Protein sequence: CASKRAGASTDTQYF. The rearrangement joins TRBV7-2 to TRBJ2-3, with TRBD2 matching 8 bases. This CDR3 is 15 amino acids long. V gave up 7 bases and J gave up 0 bases; unmatched junction bases: 6. The germline gives CDR1 SGHTA, CDR2 FQGNSA.

The CDR3: CASSQSSGTSGKSGKNIQYF. The CDR3 DNA follows: TGCGCCAGCAGCCAATCCTCTGGGACTAGCGGGAAATCGGGCAAAAACATTCAGTACTTC. The chain couples TRBV4-3 to TRBJ2-4; 13 nucleotides align to TRBD2. Germline lookup yields CDR1 LGHNA and CDR2 YSLEER. This CDR3 is built from 20 residues. J gave up 3 bases and V 2 bases, and 13 bases lay outside the gene matches.

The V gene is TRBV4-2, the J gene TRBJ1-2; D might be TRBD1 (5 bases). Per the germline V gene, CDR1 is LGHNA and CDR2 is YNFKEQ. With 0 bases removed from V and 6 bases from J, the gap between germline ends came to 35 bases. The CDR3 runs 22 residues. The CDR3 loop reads CASSQDPYPIHRDYLRGDGYTF. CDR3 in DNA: TGTGCCAGCAGCCAAGATCCTTACCCAATCCACCGGGACTACCTTCGAGGGGATGGCTACACCTTC.

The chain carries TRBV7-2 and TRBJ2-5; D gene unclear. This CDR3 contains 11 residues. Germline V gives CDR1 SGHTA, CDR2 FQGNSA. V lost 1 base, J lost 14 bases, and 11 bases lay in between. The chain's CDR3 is CASSLGSGGYF. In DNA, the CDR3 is TGTGCCAGCAGCTTAGGCTCAGGCGGCTACTTC.

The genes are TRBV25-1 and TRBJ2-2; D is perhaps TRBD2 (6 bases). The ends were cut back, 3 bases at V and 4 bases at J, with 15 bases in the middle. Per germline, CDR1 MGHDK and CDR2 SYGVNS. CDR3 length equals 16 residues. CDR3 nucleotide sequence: TGTGCCAGCAGTGACAGGAGGCAGGGAGGCACCGGGGAGCTGTTTTTT. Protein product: CASSDRRQGGTGELFF.

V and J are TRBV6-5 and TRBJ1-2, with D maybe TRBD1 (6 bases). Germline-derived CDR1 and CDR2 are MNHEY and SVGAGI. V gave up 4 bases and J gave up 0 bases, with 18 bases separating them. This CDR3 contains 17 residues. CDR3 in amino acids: CASSFGTKGKANYGYTF. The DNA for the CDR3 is TGTGCCAGCAGTTTTGGGACAAAGGGAAAAGCTAACTATGGCTACACCTTC.